Listed here is a single T cell receptor beta chain. What it recognizes is unknown. This specimen belongs to a study of Ad26.COV2.S vaccination and SARS-CoV-2 variants. Study background: Each vaccinee took Ad26.COV2.S intramuscularly, once or twice 56 days apart. Study observations and caveats: Once vaccination had occurred, spike-specific CD8+ and CD4+ T cell responses reportedly showed substantial breadth.

Data came from immunoSEQ multiplex PCR; TCRdb stores just in-frame clones and leaves some out. The profile covers a few hundred thousand clones, with approximately 83% appearing a single time and more than 7% taken by the ten largest. Treatment specified: 19 received Ad26.COV2.S at low or high dose, single or two shots; five or six received placebo; per-sample allocation not given. Repertoires come from day 63 after the first vaccine or placebo injection. The TCR originated in a person aged 18-60 years who received the Ad26.COV2.S COVID-19 vaccine or a placebo. This specimen was peripheral blood, taken in a trial of Ad26.COV2.S vaccine versus placebo.

In DNA, the CDR3 is TGTGCCAGCAGCCAAGGCGGGGGAGTACAGCCCCAGCATTTT. It translates to CASSQGGGVQPQHF. The chain couples TRBV3-1 (or the pseudogene TRBV3-2) to TRBJ1-5; TRBD1 might be the D (5 bases). Per the germline V gene, CDR1 is LGHDT and CDR2 is YNNKEL (reference sequence). The CDR3 runs to 14 residues. The V end was cut by 1 base, the J end by 7 bases, with 11 bases between.